This T cell receptor beta chain was observed in a study of T cells after somatic rescue of genetic block. The CDR3 totals 14 residues. Trimming took 5 bases from V and 0 from J, leaving 12 bases between them. Germline assignment: CDR1 SGHRS and CDR2 YFSETQ. Using immunoSEQ multiplex PCR, the repertoire was profiled, and TCRdb retains in-frame clones only, with some absent. The sample consists of 80,000 to 90,000 clones, just under 90% of them appearing once. This TCR derives from a woman under 30. What was sequenced was peripheral blood mononuclear cells (PBMCs). V gene TRBV5-1 combines with J gene TRBJ2-7; D is perhaps TRBD1 (6 bases). The CDR3 loop reads CASRTPDSSYEQYF. CDR3 bases: TGCGCCAGCAGAACCCCGGACAGCTCCTACGAGCAGTACTTC.